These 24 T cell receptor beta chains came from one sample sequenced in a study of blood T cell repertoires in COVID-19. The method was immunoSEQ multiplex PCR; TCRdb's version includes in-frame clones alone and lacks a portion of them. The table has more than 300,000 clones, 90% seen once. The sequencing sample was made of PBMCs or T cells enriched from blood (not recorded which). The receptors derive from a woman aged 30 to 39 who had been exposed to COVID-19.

Written as DNA, the CDR3 is TGTGCCTGGACAGGGGGCTACGAGCAGTACTTC. This translates into CAWTGGYEQYF. This rearrangement joins TRBV30 to TRBJ2-7, with 7 bases identical to TRBD1. The germline V gene has CDR1 GTSNPN and CDR2 SVGIG (reference sequence). This CDR3 contains 11 residues. The J segment lost 3 bases and the V segment lost 4 bases, leaving 0 bases of the junction unmatched.

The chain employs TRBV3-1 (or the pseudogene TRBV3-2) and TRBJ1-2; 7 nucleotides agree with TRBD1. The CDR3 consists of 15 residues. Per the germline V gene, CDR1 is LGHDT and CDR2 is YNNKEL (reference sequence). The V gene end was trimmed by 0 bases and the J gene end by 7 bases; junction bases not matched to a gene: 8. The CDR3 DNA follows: TGTGCCAGCAGCCAAGATTACAGGGGTGGTAGTGGCTACACCTTC. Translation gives CASSQDYRGGSGYTF.

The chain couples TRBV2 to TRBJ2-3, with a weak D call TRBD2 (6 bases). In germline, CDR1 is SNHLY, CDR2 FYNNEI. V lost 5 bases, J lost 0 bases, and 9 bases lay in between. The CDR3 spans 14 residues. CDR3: CASSIGTSTDTQYF. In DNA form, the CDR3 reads TGTGCCAGCAGTATCGGGACTAGCACAGATACGCAGTATTTT.

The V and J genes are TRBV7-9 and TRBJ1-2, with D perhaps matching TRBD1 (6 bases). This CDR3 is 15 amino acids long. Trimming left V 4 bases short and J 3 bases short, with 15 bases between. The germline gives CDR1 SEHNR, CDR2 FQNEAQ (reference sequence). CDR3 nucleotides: TGTGCCAGCAGCTCCCGGGACACCAGGGACTATGGCTACACCTTC. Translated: CASSSRDTRDYGYTF. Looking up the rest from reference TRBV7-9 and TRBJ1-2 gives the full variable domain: DTGVSQNPRHKITKRGQNVTFRCDPISEHNRLYWYRQTLGQGPEFLTYFQNEAQLEKSRLLSDRFSAERPKGSFSTLEIQRTEQGDSAMYLCASSSRDTRDYGYTFGSGTRLTVV.

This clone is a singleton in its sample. The CDR3 sequence is CASSPNPGLGFYEQFF. For the CDR3, the DNA is TGTGCCAGCTCACCGAACCCGGGACTAGGCTTCTATGAGCAGTTCTTC. V gene TRBV18 combines with J gene TRBJ2-1; 8 bases match TRBD2. The trim removed 3 bases at V and 8 bases at J, leaving 12 bases unmatched. The germline V gene encodes CDR1 KGHSH and CDR2 LQKENI. The CDR3 contains 16 residues.

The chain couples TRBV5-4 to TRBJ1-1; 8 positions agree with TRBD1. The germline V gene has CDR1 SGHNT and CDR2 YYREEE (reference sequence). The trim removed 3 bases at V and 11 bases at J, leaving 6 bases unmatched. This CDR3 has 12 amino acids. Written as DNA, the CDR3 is TGTGCCAGCAGCTCTCACAGGGGGGAGGCTTTCTTT. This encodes CASSSHRGEAFF.

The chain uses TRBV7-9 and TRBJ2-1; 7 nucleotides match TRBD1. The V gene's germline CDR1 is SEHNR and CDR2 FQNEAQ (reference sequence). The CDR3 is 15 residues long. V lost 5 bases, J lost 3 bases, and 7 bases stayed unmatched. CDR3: CASSLDRAHYNEQFF. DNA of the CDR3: TGTGCCAGCAGCCTTGACAGGGCCCACTACAATGAGCAGTTCTTC.

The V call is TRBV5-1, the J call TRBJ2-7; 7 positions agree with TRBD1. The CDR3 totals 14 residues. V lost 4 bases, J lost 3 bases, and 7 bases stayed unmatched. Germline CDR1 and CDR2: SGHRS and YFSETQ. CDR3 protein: CASSTWTGLYEQYF. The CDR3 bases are TGCGCCAGCAGCACCTGGACAGGACTCTACGAGCAGTACTTC.

CDR3 in amino acids: CASSFRRNTEAFF. CDR3 bases: TGTGCCAGCAGTTTTCGGAGGAACACTGAAGCTTTCTTT. The J gene is TRBJ1-1, the V gene TRBV12-3 or TRBV12-4; D is ambiguous. The V end was cut by 3 bases, the J end by 1 base, with 6 bases between. This CDR3 is built from 13 residues.

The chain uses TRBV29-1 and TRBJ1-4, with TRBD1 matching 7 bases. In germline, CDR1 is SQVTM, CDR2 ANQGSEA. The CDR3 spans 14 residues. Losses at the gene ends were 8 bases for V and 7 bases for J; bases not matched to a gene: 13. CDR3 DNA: TGCAGCTTTACTAACAGGGGATGGAGTGAAAAACTGTTTTTT. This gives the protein CSFTNRGWSEKLFF.

The CDR3 loop is CASSHGSRQHEAFF. In DNA form, the CDR3 reads TGCGCCAGCAGCCATGGTAGCCGACAGCATGAAGCTTTCTTT. V gene TRBV4-1 combines with J gene TRBJ1-1, with D possibly being TRBD1 (5 bases). This CDR3 region has 14 residues. With 3 bases removed from V and 7 bases from J, the gap between germline ends came to 15 bases. Per germline, CDR1 MGHRA and CDR2 YSYEKL.

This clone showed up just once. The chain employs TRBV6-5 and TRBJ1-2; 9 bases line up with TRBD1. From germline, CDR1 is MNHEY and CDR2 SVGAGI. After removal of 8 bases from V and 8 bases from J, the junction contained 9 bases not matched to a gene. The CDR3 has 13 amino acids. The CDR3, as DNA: TGTGCCAGCGGGGCTGGACAGGGGAACGGCTACACCTTC. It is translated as CASGAGQGNGYTF.

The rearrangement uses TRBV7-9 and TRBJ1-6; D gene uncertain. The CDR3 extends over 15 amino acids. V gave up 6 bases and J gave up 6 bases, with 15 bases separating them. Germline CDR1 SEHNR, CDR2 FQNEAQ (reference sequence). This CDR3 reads CASSPPGTGNSPLHF. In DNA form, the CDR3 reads TGTGCCAGCAGTCCCCCAGGCACCGGTAATTCACCCCTCCACTTT.

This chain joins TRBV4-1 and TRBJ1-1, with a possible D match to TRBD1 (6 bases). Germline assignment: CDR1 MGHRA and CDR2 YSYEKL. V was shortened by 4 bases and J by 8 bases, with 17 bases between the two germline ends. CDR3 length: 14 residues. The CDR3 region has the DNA TGCGCCAGCAGCCGGACTTTAGGACAGCCCGAAGCTTTCTTT. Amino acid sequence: CASSRTLGQPEAFF.

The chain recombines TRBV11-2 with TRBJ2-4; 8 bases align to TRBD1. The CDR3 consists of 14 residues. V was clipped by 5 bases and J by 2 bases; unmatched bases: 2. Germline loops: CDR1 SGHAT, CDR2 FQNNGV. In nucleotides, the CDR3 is TGTGCCAGCAGCCGGACAGGGTCCAAAAACATTCAGTACTTC. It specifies CASSRTGSKNIQYF. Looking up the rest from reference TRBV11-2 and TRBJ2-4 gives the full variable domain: EAGVAQSPRYKIIEKRQSVAFWCNPISGHATLYWYQQILGQGPKLLIQFQNNGVVDDSQLPKDRFSAERLKGVDSTLKIQPAKLEDSAVYLCASSRTGSKNIQYFGAGTRLSVL.

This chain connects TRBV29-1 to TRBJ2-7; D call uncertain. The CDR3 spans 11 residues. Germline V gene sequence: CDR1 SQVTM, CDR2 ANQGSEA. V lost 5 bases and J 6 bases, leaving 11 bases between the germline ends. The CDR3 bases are TGCAGCGTTACCTCTCCGGGCGAGCAGTACTTC. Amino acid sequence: CSVTSPGEQYF.

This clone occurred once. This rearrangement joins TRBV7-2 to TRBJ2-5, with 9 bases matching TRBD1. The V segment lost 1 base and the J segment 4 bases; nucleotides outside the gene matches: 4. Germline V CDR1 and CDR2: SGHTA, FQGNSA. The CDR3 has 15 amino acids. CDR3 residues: CASSLGDRVRETQYF. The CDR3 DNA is TGTGCCAGCAGCTTAGGGGACAGGGTCCGAGAGACCCAGTACTTC. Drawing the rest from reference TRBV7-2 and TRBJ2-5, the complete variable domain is GAGVSQSPSNKVTEKGKDVELRCDPISGHTALYWYRQSLGQGLEFLIYFQGNSAPDKSGLPSDRFSAERTGGSVSTLTIQRTQQEDSAVYLCASSLGDRVRETQYFGPGTRLLVL.

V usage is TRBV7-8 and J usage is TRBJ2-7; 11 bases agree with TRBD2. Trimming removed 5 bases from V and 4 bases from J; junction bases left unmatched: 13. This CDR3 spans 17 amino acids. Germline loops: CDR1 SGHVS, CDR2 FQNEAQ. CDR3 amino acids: CASSPSFLTSGAYEQYF. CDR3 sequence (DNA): TGTGCCAGCAGCCCCTCCTTCCTGACTAGCGGGGCGTACGAGCAGTACTTC.

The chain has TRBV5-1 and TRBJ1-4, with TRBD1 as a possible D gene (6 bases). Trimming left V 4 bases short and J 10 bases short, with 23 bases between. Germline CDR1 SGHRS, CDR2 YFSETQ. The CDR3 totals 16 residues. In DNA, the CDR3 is TGCGCCAGCAGCAGTCCCGGTCCTGGTCAGGGGAGAAAACTGTTTTTT. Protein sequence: CASSSPGPGQGRKLFF.

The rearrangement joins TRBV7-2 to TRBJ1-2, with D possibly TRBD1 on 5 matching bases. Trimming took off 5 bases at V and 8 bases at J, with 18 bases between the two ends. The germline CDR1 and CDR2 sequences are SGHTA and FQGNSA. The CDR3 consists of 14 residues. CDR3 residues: CASSPTTGGYGYTF. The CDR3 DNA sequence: TGTGCCAGCAGCCCGACTACAGGAGGGTACGGCTACACCTTC.

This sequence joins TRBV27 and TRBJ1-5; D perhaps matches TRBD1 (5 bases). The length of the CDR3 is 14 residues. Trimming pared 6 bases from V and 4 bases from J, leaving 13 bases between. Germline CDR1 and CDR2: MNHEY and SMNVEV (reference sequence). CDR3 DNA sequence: TGTGCCAGCAGAGCCGGGACTGAGAATCAGCCCCAGCATTTT. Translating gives CASRAGTENQPQHF.

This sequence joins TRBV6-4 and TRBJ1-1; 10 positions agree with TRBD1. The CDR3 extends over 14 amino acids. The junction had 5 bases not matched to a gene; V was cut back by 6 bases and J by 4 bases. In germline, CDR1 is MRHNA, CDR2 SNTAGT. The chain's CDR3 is CASSLTGGGTEAFF. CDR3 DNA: TGTGCCAGCAGCCTGACAGGGGGCGGCACTGAAGCTTTCTTT.

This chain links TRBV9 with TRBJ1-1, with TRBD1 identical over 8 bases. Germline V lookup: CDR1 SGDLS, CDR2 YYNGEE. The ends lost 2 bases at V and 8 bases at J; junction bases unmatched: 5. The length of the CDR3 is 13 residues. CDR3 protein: CASSVRQGAEAFF. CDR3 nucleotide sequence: TGTGCCAGCAGCGTGCGGCAGGGGGCCGAAGCTTTCTTT.

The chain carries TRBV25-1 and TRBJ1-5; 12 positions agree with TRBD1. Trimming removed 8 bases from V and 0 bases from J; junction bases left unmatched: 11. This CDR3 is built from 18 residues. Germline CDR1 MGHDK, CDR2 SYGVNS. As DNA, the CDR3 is TGTGCCAGCCGTTTCGGGACAGGGGGCGAGCATAGCAATCAGCCCCAGCATTTT. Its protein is CASRFGTGGEHSNQPQHF.